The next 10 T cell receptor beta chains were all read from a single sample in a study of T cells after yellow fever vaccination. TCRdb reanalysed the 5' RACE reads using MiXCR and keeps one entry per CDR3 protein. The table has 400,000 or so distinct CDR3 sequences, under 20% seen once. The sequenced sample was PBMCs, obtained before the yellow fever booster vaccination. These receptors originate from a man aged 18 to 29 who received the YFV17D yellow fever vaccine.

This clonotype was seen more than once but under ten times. CDR3 loop: CASSLATSGGTYEQYV. The CDR3 DNA follows: TGTGCCAGCAGCTTAGCGACTAGCGGGGGGACCTACGAGCAGTACGTC. The V and J genes are TRBV7-8 and TRBJ2-7; 13 positions agree with TRBD2. CDR3 size: 16 residues. The V and J ends lost 0 bases and 2 bases, in that order; junction bases with no gene match: 1. From germline, CDR1 is SGHVS and CDR2 FQNEAQ.

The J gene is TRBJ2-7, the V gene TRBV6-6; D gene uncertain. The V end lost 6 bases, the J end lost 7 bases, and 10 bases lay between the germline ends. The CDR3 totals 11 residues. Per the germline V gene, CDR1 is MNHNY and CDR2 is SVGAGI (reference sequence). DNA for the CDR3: TGTGCCAGCAGCTACCCGGCAGAGCAGTACTTC. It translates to CASSYPAEQYF.

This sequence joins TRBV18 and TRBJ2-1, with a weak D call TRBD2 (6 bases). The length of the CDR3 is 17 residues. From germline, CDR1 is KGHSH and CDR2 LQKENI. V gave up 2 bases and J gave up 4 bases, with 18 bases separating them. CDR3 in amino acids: CASSPEENGREYNEQFF. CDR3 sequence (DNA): TGTGCCAGCTCACCAGAGGAGAACGGTCGGGAGTACAATGAGCAGTTCTTC.

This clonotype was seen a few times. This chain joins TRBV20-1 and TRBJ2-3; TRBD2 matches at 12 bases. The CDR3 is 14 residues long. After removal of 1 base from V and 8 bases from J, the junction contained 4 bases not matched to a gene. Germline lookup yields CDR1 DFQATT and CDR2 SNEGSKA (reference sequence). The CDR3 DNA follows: TGCAGTGCTAGAGGGACTAGCGGGGTGGGTACGCAGTATTTT. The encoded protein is CSARGTSGVGTQYF.

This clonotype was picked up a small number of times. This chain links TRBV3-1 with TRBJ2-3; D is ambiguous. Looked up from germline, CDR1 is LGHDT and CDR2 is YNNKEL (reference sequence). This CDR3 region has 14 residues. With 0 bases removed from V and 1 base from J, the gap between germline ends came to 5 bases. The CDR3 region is CASSQERGTDTQYF. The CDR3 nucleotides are TGTGCCAGCAGCCAAGAAAGGGGCACAGATACGCAGTATTTT.

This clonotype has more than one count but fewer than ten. The CDR3 protein is CASSGRLSNEQFF. In nucleotides, the CDR3 is TGTGCCAGCAGCGGGAGGCTCTCCAATGAGCAGTTCTTC. The V gene is TRBV11-3, the J gene TRBJ2-1, with D maybe TRBD2 (6 bases). This CDR3 comprises 13 residues. V was trimmed by 5 bases and J by 6 bases, leaving 11 bases between them. The germline V gene has CDR1 SGHNT and CDR2 YENEEA.

The CDR3 DNA sequence: TGTGCCAGCAGCTTAAGGGCAGGGTGGGAGGCTGAAGCTTTCTTT. This sequence encodes CASSLRAGWEAEAFF. V is TRBV7-8 and J is TRBJ1-1, with D perhaps matching TRBD1 (5 bases). This CDR3 is 15 amino acids long. V was clipped by 2 bases and J by 6 bases, with 16 bases between them. Germline CDR1 and CDR2: SGHVS and FQNEAQ. The whole variable domain, filled in from reference TRBV7-8 and TRBJ1-1, reads GAGVSQSPRYKVAKRGQDVALRCDPISGHVSLFWYQQALGQGPEFLTYFQNEAQLDKSGLPSDRFFAERPEGSVSTLKIQRTQQEDSAVYLCASSLRAGWEAEAFFGQGTRLTVV.

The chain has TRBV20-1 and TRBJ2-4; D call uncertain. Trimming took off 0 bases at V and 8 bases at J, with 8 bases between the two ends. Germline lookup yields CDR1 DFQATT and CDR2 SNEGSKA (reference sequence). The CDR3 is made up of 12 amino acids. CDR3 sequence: CSAREGRDIQYF. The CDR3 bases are TGCAGTGCTAGAGAGGGTCGGGACATTCAGTACTTC.

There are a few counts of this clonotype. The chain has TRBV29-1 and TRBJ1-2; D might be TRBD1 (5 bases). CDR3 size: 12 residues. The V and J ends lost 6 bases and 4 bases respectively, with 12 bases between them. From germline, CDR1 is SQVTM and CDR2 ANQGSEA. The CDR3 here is CSVPVGAYGYTF. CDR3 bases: TGCAGCGTCCCCGTTGGGGCCTATGGCTACACCTTC.

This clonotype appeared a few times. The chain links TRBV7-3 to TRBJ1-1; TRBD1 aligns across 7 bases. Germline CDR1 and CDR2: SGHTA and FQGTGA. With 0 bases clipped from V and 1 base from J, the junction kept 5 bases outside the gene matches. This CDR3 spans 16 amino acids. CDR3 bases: TGTGCCAGCAGCTTAACTCCGGGGACAGAGAACACTGAAGCTTTCTTT. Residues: CASSLTPGTENTEAFF. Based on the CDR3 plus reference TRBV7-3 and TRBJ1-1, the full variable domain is GAGVSQTPSNKVTEKGKYVELRCDPISGHTALYWYRQSLGQGPEFLIYFQGTGAADDSGLPNDRFFAVRPEGSVSTLKIQRTERGDSAVYLCASSLTPGTENTEAFFGQGTRLTVV.